This T cell receptor beta chain was obtained from a study of T cells after posttransplantation cyclophosphamide. Notes on the study in general: Tissue-infiltrating T cells from skin or gut overlapped little with blood T cells. Recipient CMV seropositivity and CMV reactivation strongly tracked TRB clonality.

A marrow graft followed busulfan-fludarabine conditioning, with cyclophosphamide on days +3 and +4. Trimming shortened V by 4 bases and J by 3 bases, and 16 bases separated the two germline ends. Germline loops: CDR1 SGDLS, CDR2 YYNGEE. CDR3 length equals 15 residues. This table comes from immunoSEQ multiplex PCR, and its TCRdb copy is limited to in-frame clones, with some not included. The table lists approximately 1,200 clones, no singletons, with roughly two fifths in the top ten. By share, this clone counts as medium-sized. Its antigen is not known. V usage is TRBV9 and J usage is TRBJ1-1; tentatively, D is TRBD1 (5 bases). The sequence derives from a young adult male patient who received an allogeneic stem cell transplant from a related donor, was CMV-positive, and had no GVHD. Some T cells may be provided by the graft donor. The sample was PBMCs, taken 84 days after allogeneic stem cell transplant with posttransplant cyclophosphamide. The chain's CDR3 is CASSSRGGVDTEAFF. The CDR3 DNA follows: TGTGCCAGCAGCTCACGTGGGGGGGTAGACACTGAAGCTTTCTTT.